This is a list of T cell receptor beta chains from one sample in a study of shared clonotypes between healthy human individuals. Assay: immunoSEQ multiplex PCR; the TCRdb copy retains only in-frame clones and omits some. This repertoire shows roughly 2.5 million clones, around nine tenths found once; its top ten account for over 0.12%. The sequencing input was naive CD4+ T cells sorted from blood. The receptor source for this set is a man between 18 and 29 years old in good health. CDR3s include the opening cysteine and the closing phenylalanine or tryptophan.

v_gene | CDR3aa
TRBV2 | CASSVGGELFF
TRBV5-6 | CASSSLQGARQETQYF
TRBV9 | CASSGPEYNSPLHF
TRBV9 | CASSGRPGPNSPLHF
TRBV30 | CAWSRQYQETQYF
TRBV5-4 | CASSLVGQGENYGYTF
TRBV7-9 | CASSLKGWNEQYF
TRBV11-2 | CASSLSDRAYEQYF
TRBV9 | CASSVSGTSYEQYF
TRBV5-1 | CASSTGLDKETQYF
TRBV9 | CASSVGSRGDSPLHF